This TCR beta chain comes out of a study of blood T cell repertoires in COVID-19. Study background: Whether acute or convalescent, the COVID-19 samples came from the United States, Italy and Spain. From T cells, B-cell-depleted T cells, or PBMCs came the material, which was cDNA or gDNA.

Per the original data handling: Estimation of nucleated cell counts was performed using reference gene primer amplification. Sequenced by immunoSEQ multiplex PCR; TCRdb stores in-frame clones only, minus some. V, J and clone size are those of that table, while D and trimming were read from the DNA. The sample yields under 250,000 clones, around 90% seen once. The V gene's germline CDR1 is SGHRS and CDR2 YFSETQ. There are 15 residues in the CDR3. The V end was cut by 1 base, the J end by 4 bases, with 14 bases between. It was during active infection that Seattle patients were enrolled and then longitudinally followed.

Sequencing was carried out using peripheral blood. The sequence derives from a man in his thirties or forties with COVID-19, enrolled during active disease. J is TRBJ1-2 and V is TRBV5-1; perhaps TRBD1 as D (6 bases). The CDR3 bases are TGCGCCAGCAGCTTGACACTCGGACAGAGCTATGGCTACACCTTC. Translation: CASSLTLGQSYGYTF.